This TCR beta chain was sequenced in a study of OX40 agonist ivuxolimab in advanced cancers. About the investigation overall: Ivuxolimab, which targeted the costimulatory receptor OX40 (CD134), was an agonistic, fully human IgG2 monoclonal antibody. Intravenous ivuxolimab was administered to patients every 2 weeks at six dose levels: 0.01, 0.1, 0.3, 1.5, 3 and 10 mg/kg. Among the roughly 50 dose-escalation patients, 19 had hepatocellular carcinoma, 15 melanoma, 9 renal cell carcinoma and 9 head and neck cancer. Partial responses were achieved by three dose-escalation patients, of whom one had hepatocellular carcinoma and two had cutaneous melanoma. Patients were allowed to have had prior anti-PD-1, anti-PD-L1 or anti-CTLA-4 therapy, and around two fifths of the dose-escalation patients had been treated with checkpoint inhibitors. Peripheral TCRbeta sequencing was intended to test whether TCR sequence diversity was altered and clonal T-cell expansion was caused by ivuxolimab. The paper describes the monotherapy dose-escalation part (N of about 50 patients) of the phase I trial of ivuxolimab. The dose-escalation cohort was over 70% male with a mean age of approximately 60 years, ranging from roughly 20 to 85. Here is what the overall study found, with its caveats: Clonal expansion of both CD4+ and CD8+ blood T cells was observed from baseline to week 6 at doses 0.1 to 3.0 mg/kg. On average, CD8+ T cells showed more expanded clones than CD4+ T cells after ivuxolimab. In partial responders in the 0.1-3.0 mg/kg groups, normalized peripheral clonal expansion was found to be among the lowest, especially among CD8+ T cells. Low levels of normalized T-cell clonal expansion were also seen in some patients who did not respond. The antigen specificity of the clonally expanded peripheral T cells was not determined.

Patients with autoimmune disease history or receiving systemic immunosuppression were excluded from the trial. In every dose cohort, peripheral blood was drawn for TCR sequencing at baseline, cycle 4 day 1, and cycle 7 day 1. The samples were taken from a phase I, first-in-human, multicenter, open-label dose-escalation trial of ivuxolimab. The trial enrolled adults with locally advanced or metastatic head and neck squamous cell, hepatocellular, melanoma or renal cell carcinoma. CD4+ and CD8+ T cells were sorted separately from peripheral blood before TCR sequencing. To sequence the TCRbeta CDR3 region, genomic DNA was isolated from the sorted cells. The immunoSEQ Assay was used to sequence the TCRbeta CDR3 regions. As stored in TCRdb, this immuneACCESS dataset retains in-frame rearrangements with V and J assigned. A fraction of the clones does not appear; measured against another copy, unresolved V genes explain less than half of the discrepancy, and the remainder lacks a known reason. In this sample the table shows about 17,000 clones, roughly 90% of which occur a single time. The ten largest make up just under 20% of the sample.

The germline V gene encodes CDR1 LGHNT and CDR2 FRNRAP. The CDR3 spans 14 residues, from the cysteine through the phenylalanine. Just the 42-base CDR3 DNA is kept, in frame starting at base 1. Trimming accounts for 6 bases at V and 7 bases at J, while the number of junction bases matched to no gene is 7. This clone was counted once. What this receptor recognizes is not known. Per-nucleotide qualities are absent, and no much larger clonotype sits a single base away. The sample was CD4+ or CD8+ T cells sorted from blood, taken in a trial of the OX40 agonist ivuxolimab. The chain is assembled from TRBV12-5 and TRBJ2-1; 9 central nucleotides agree with TRBD1. The source is an adult with an advanced solid tumor such as melanoma, head and neck, liver or kidney cancer. Here the CDR3 is given as CASGRDRVGNEQFF. The DNA sequence is as follows: TGTGCTAGTGGCCGGGACAGGGTGGGGAATGAGCAGTTCTTC.